Following are 27 T cell receptor beta chains from one sample sequenced in a study of shared clonotypes between healthy human individuals. Sequencing was performed with immunoSEQ multiplex PCR; in TCRdb, only in-frame clones are kept and a portion is missing. The sample has roughly 720,000 clones, about nine tenths seen once; the top ten hold less than 40%. The sequenced sample was memory CD8+ T cells from PBMCs. Subset indicated: CD45RO+ cells pooled with CCR7-negative TemRA cells. The receptors derive from a man in his late teens or twenties in good health. Some clones in this sample may be carry-over from other donors' samples.

The rearrangement uses TRBV6-1 and TRBJ2-7; 7 nucleotides agree with TRBD1. The V segment lost 6 bases and the J segment 7 bases; nucleotides outside the gene matches: 12. Germline values: CDR1 MNHNS, CDR2 SASEGT. CDR3 length equals 14 residues. The chain's CDR3 is CASSRLTGSGEQYF. Written as DNA, the CDR3 is TGTGCCAGCAGCCGCCTGACAGGGTCGGGTGAGCAGTACTTC.

This clone has only a few counts. The chain combines TRBV6-1 with TRBJ2-5, with TRBD1 as a possible D gene (6 bases). The CDR3 has 15 amino acids. Looked up from germline, CDR1 is MNHNS and CDR2 is SASEGT. Trimming took 4 bases from V and 1 from J, leaving 13 bases between them. CDR3 bases: TGTGCCAGCAGTGCTTCCACAGGGAGCCAAGAGACCCAGTACTTC. As protein: CASSASTGSQETQYF.

The rearrangement links TRBV30 to TRBJ2-3; D is perhaps TRBD2 (5 bases). V gave up 0 bases and J gave up 0 bases, with 13 bases separating them. The CDR3 sequence is 16 residues long. The germline gives CDR1 GTSNPN, CDR2 SVGIG (reference sequence). The CDR3 is CAWSVGVAMSTDTQYF. In DNA form, the CDR3 reads TGTGCCTGGAGTGTCGGAGTAGCGATGAGCACAGATACGCAGTATTTT.

The V call is TRBV27, the J call TRBJ2-2, with D unclear. The CDR3 is made up of 15 amino acids. Germline V gives CDR1 MNHEY, CDR2 SMNVEV (reference sequence). V lost 3 bases and J 1 base, leaving 9 bases between the germline ends. The CDR3 spells CASSFSRGNTGELFF. The CDR3 DNA follows: TGTGCCAGCAGTTTCAGCCGAGGGAACACCGGGGAGCTGTTTTTT.

The rearrangement joins TRBV27 to TRBJ2-2; D may be TRBD1 or TRBD2 (6 bases each). Per germline, CDR1 MNHEY and CDR2 SMNVEV (reference sequence). CDR3 length: 14 residues. Trimming pared 6 bases from V and 6 bases from J, leaving 14 bases between. In DNA, the CDR3 is TGTGCCAGCAGATGGGGTGGGGGGCCCGGGGAGCTGTTTTTT. Translated, it gives CASRWGGGPGELFF.

The J gene is TRBJ1-1, the V gene TRBV2, with 7 bases identical to TRBD1. This CDR3 has 15 amino acids. The V and J ends lost 10 bases and 5 bases, in that order; junction bases with no gene match: 16. The V gene's germline CDR1 is SNHLY and CDR2 FYNNEI. CDR3 nucleotide sequence: TGTGCCAACCCGGACAGATCAGGGGGGAATACTGAAGCTTTCTTT. Encoded protein: CANPDRSGGNTEAFF.

The chain carries TRBV5-1 and TRBJ2-1, with D maybe TRBD2 (6 bases). The V and J ends lost 2 bases and 5 bases respectively, with 14 bases between them. The CDR3 extends over 15 amino acids. The germline V gene encodes CDR1 SGHRS and CDR2 YFSETQ. The DNA of the CDR3 is TGCGCCAGCAGCTTTCGCGGGACCGACGACAATGAGCAGTTCTTC. Translating gives CASSFRGTDDNEQFF.

The rearrangement joins TRBV4-1 to TRBJ2-7, with 8 positions matching TRBD1. The CDR3 is 17 amino acids. The V gene end was trimmed by 2 bases and the J gene end by 2 bases; junction bases not matched to a gene: 11. Germline-derived CDR1 and CDR2 are MGHRA and YSYEKL. Written as DNA, the CDR3 is TGCGCCAGCAGCCAATACTCGGGGACAGGCCGCACCTACGAGCAGTACTTC. Its translation is CASSQYSGTGRTYEQYF.

The chain recombines TRBV11-3 with TRBJ2-1; TRBD2 matches 7 bases. The germline CDR1 and CDR2 sequences are SGHNT and YENEEA. After removal of 9 bases from V and 15 bases from J, the junction contained 17 bases not matched to a gene. CDR3 length: 13 residues. The CDR3: CARRWLADSLGFF. CDR3 in DNA: TGTGCCAGAAGATGGCTAGCGGATTCCCTCGGGTTCTTC.

The gene calls are TRBV30 and TRBJ2-5; a weak D match, TRBD2 (6 bases). The CDR3 length is 15 residues. From germline, CDR1 is GTSNPN and CDR2 SVGIG (reference sequence). V was pared by 3 bases and J by 4 bases, with 18 bases between. CDR3 sequence: CAWRALRGLVETQYF. In DNA form, the CDR3 reads TGTGCCTGGAGGGCCCTTCGGGGGTTGGTAGAGACCCAGTACTTC.

Remarks on this clone: The same CDR3 can be traced to other DNA sequences in this sample. V usage is TRBV6-5 and J usage is TRBJ2-2, with unresolved D. Trimming left V 3 bases short and J 4 bases short, with 6 bases between. The germline V gene encodes CDR1 MNHEY and CDR2 SVGAGI. The CDR3 spans 13 residues. CDR3 nucleotide sequence: TGTGCCAGCAGTTATCACCGCACCGGGGAGCTGTTTTTT. Translated: CASSYHRTGELFF.

This chain uses TRBV14 with TRBJ1-6; D call uncertain. Germline CDR1 is SGHDN and CDR2 is FVKESK. V was shortened by 4 bases and J by 1 base, with 8 bases between the two germline ends. The CDR3 contains 15 residues. The CDR3 DNA reads TGTGCCAGCAGCCTTGGGAAGTCCTATAATTCACCCCTCCACTTT. This sequence encodes CASSLGKSYNSPLHF.

J is TRBJ2-1 and V is TRBV11-2; D is unclear. Trimming removed 1 base from V and 2 bases from J, with 12 bases in between. There are 16 residues in the CDR3. Germline CDR1 and CDR2: SGHAT and FQNNGV. For the CDR3, the DNA is TGTGCCAGCAGCTTAGCTGTTGCCTTTCCCTACAATGAGCAGTTCTTC. This sequence encodes CASSLAVAFPYNEQFF.

The chain is built from TRBV14 and TRBJ2-1; D ambiguous. V was pared by 0 bases and J by 9 bases, with 12 bases between. CDR3 size: 14 residues. Germline CDR1 SGHDN, CDR2 FVKESK. The CDR3 protein is CASSQDWSPSEQFF. The CDR3 coding sequence is TGTGCCAGCAGCCAAGATTGGAGTCCTAGTGAGCAGTTCTTC.

The chain carries TRBV6-5 and TRBJ2-3; the D gene is possibly TRBD1 (5 bases). The CDR3 is 15 residues long. In germline, CDR1 is MNHEY, CDR2 SVGAGI. Trimming shortened V by 0 bases and J by 5 bases, and 12 bases separated the two germline ends. CDR3 amino acids: CASSYSSGFEDTQYF. CDR3 coding DNA: TGTGCCAGCAGTTACTCGTCAGGGTTTGAAGATACGCAGTATTTT.

The gene calls are TRBV28 and TRBJ2-5; D remains unclear. CDR1 MDHEN and CDR2 SYDVKM come from the germline V gene. This CDR3 comprises 13 residues. Trimming shortened V by 6 bases and J by 5 bases, and 13 bases separated the two germline ends. CDR3 region: CASSPDNPETQYF. The DNA for the CDR3 is TGTGCCAGCAGCCCAGACAACCCCGAGACCCAGTACTTC.

The genes are TRBV27 and TRBJ2-6; 8 bases are shared with TRBD2. The CDR3 totals 19 residues. With V trimmed by 6 bases and J by 4 bases, 17 bases remained unmatched. The V gene's germline CDR1 is MNHEY and CDR2 SMNVEV (reference sequence). CDR3 sequence reads: CASSPQRETKLAGANVLTF. In nucleotides, the CDR3 is TGTGCCAGCAGCCCCCAGCGGGAGACTAAGTTGGCAGGGGCCAACGTCCTGACTTTC. The full variable domain, in which reference TRBV27 and TRBJ2-6 provide the parts outside the CDR3, is EAQVTQNPRYLITVTGKKLTVTCSQNMNHEYMSWYRQDPGLGLRQIYYSMNVEVTDKGDVPEGYKVSRKEKRNFPLILESPSPNQTSLYFCASSPQRETKLAGANVLTFGAGSRLTVL.

The CDR3 DNA reads TGTGCCAGCAGCGTAGGGTATAACAATGAGCAGTTCTTC. It yields the protein CASSVGYNNEQFF. The chain joins TRBV9 to TRBJ2-1; the D is unclear. V shed 0 bases and J shed 5 bases, with 6 bases lying between them. CDR3 length: 13 amino acids. The V gene's germline CDR1 is SGDLS and CDR2 YYNGEE.

The chain recombines TRBV5-1 with TRBJ2-4; possibly TRBD2 for D (6 bases). The length of the CDR3 is 15 residues. The V gene lost 5 bases and the J gene lost 0 bases, with 12 bases spanning the gap. The germline CDR1 and CDR2 sequences are SGHRS and YFSETQ. The CDR3 DNA reads as TGCGCCAGCAGTGGAGGGATACTAGCCAAAAACATTCAGTACTTC. Encoded protein: CASSGGILAKNIQYF.

The genes are TRBV13 and TRBJ1-2; maybe TRBD1 (6 bases). The CDR3 loop spans 17 amino acids. CDR1 and CDR2 from the germline V gene are PRHDT and FYEKMQ (reference sequence). V lost 4 bases to trimming and J lost 0 bases, with 18 bases between them. The CDR3: CASSSVEGGKANYGYTF. The CDR3 DNA sequence: TGTGCCAGCAGCTCGGTAGAGGGGGGGAAAGCTAACTATGGCTACACCTTC. Full variable domain (rest looked up from reference TRBV13 and TRBJ1-2): AAGVIQSPRHLIKEKRETATLKCYPIPRHDTVYWYQQGPGQDPQFLISFYEKMQSDKGSIPDRFSAQQFSDYHSELNMSSLELGDSALYFCASSSVEGGKANYGYTFGSGTRLTVV.

This clone turned up a few times. The same CDR3 also results from other DNA sequences found in this sample. The chain combines TRBV7-9 with TRBJ1-5; no reliable D call. The length of the CDR3 is 12 residues. Deletions cut 6 bases from V and 4 bases from J, with 7 bases between. The germline V gene encodes CDR1 SEHNR and CDR2 FQNEAQ (reference sequence). The CDR3 DNA reads as TGTGCCAGCAGTTTCCCTAATCAGCCCCAGCATTTT. Translation gives CASSFPNQPQHF.

V and J are TRBV7-2 and TRBJ1-1; D is uncertain. Germline CDR1 SGHTA, CDR2 FQGNSA. V was clipped by 2 bases and J by 4 bases, with 11 bases between them. The CDR3 is made up of 14 amino acids. CDR3 in DNA: TGTGCCAGCAGCTTAATAGTAGGGCTCACTGAAGCTTTCTTT. Its translation: CASSLIVGLTEAFF.

In this sample, this clone turned up once. CDR3 DNA: TGCGCCAGCAGCCAAGATAGGCCTAGCGGGAGCTACGAGCAGTACTTC. Translating it yields CASSQDRPSGSYEQYF. The chain uses TRBV4-3 and TRBJ2-7, with 10 bases lining up with TRBD2. The CDR3 sequence is 16 residues long. J was trimmed by 3 bases and V by 0 bases; bases with no gene match: 5. Germline CDR1 LGHNA, CDR2 YSLEER.

The J gene is TRBJ1-1, the V gene TRBV4-1; 7 bases align to TRBD1. V shed 3 bases and J 3 bases; nucleotides not matched to a gene: 4. This CDR3 spans 14 amino acids. Germline-derived CDR1 and CDR2 are MGHRA and YSYEKL. For the CDR3, the DNA is TGCGCCAGCAGCCAGCGACAGGGCCACACTGAAGCTTTCTTT. It specifies CASSQRQGHTEAFF.

This chain connects TRBV29-1 to TRBJ2-7; no firm D call. CDR3 length: 12 residues. The V end was cut by 6 bases, the J end by 2 bases, with 11 bases between. CDR1 and CDR2 (germline): SQVTM, ANQGSEA. The CDR3 region is CSVKTGPYEQYF. In DNA, the CDR3 is TGCAGCGTCAAGACCGGTCCCTACGAGCAGTACTTC.

V and J are TRBV9 and TRBJ2-1; D ambiguous. The germline V and J ends were trimmed by 3 bases and 7 bases, with 17 bases remaining between them. The CDR3 is made up of 15 amino acids. Germline CDR1 reads SGDLS; CDR2 reads YYNGEE. CDR3 sequence (DNA): TGTGCCAGCAGCGCACCATACCACGGATCGAATGAGCAGTTCTTC. It translates to CASSAPYHGSNEQFF. Using reference TRBV9 and TRBJ2-1 for the parts outside the CDR3, the full variable domain is DSGVTQTPKHLITATGQRVTLRCSPRSGDLSVYWYQQSLDQGLQFLIQYYNGEERAKGNILERFSAQQFPDLHSELNLSSLELGDSALYFCASSAPYHGSNEQFFGPGTRLTVL.

The chain links TRBV6-4 to TRBJ2-7; 7 nucleotides line up with TRBD1. The ends lost 6 bases at V and 6 bases at J; junction bases unmatched: 8. Germline loops: CDR1 MRHNA, CDR2 SNTAGT. This CDR3 is 13 amino acids long. The CDR3 here is CASSRDRSGEQYF. The CDR3 region has the DNA TGTGCCAGCAGCAGGGACAGATCCGGCGAGCAGTACTTC.